Below are 6 T cell receptor beta chains sequenced from a single sample in a study of graft-versus-host responses after intestinal transplantation. For these receptors, no antigen is known. The repertoire was sequenced with immunoSEQ multiplex PCR; TCRdb's copy has only in-frame clones and lacks some. The sample has tens of thousands of clones, about 91% seen once. Specimen: unstimulated CD8+ T cells sorted from spleen or lymph node cells, collected before intestinal transplant. The receptor set was obtained from a human donor who received an intestinal transplant.

The V and J genes are TRBV18 and TRBJ2-3; 9 bases agree with TRBD1. The junction had 11 bases not matched to a gene; V was cut back by 8 bases and J by 2 bases. Germline lookup yields CDR1 KGHSH and CDR2 LQKENI. The CDR3 is 16 amino acids. CDR3 coding DNA: TGTGCCAGCGCGGACCGGGACAGGGATCTCACAGATACGCAGTATTTT. It encodes CASADRDRDLTDTQYF.

This clone was seen once. CDR3 DNA sequence: TGTGCCAGCAGCCGATCCCTCAGGAACACTGAAGCTTTCTTT. Translated: CASSRSLRNTEAFF. The rearrangement joins TRBV5-6 to TRBJ1-1, with D unresolved. There are 14 residues in the CDR3. V lost 4 bases and J 1 base, leaving 11 bases between the germline ends. Germline loops: CDR1 SGHDT, CDR2 YYEEEE.

With regard to this clone: At one end, the junction sequence differs from germline, possibly due to a read error. The rearrangement joins TRBV6-6 to TRBJ2-3; D is undetermined. The CDR3 spans 15 residues. Germline lookup yields CDR1 MNHNY and CDR2 SVGAGI (reference sequence). This CDR3 is CASSHSPQNTDTQYF. CDR3 nucleotides: TGTGCCAGCAGTCACTCCCCTCAGAACACAGATACGCAGTATTTT.

This chain connects TRBV10-3 to TRBJ2-7; D possibly corresponds to TRBD2 (5 bases). Trimming stripped 8 bases from V and 5 bases from J, with 16 bases between. The CDR3 has 13 residues. From germline, CDR1 is ENHRY and CDR2 SYGVKD. Here the CDR3 reads CAIVDGVSNEQYF. CDR3 nucleotide sequence: TGTGCCATCGTTGACGGGGTTTCCAACGAGCAGTACTTC.

V is TRBV7-2 and J is TRBJ2-7; 9 nucleotides match TRBD1. This CDR3 has 14 residues. V lost 6 bases to trimming and J lost 4 bases; unmatched junction nucleotides: 7. Germline V gene lookup returns CDR1 SGHTA and CDR2 FQGNSA. The CDR3 reads CASREDRGSYEQYF. The DNA for the CDR3 is TGTGCCAGCAGGGAGGACAGGGGATCATACGAGCAGTACTTC. The full variable domain, completed using reference TRBV7-2 and TRBJ2-7, is GAGVSQSPSNKVTEKGKDVELRCDPISGHTALYWYRQSLGQGLEFLIYFQGNSAPDKSGLPSDRFSAERTGGSVSTLTIQRTQQEDSAVYLCASREDRGSYEQYFGPGTRLTVT.

The V and J genes are TRBV5-6 and TRBJ2-5; TRBD2 matches 7 bases. J was trimmed by 5 bases and V by 2 bases; bases with no gene match: 3. There are 13 residues in the CDR3. CDR1 SGHDT and CDR2 YYEEEE come from the germline V gene. The CDR3 protein is CASSFRGEETQYF. The CDR3 bases are TGTGCCAGCAGCTTTCGGGGGGAGGAGACCCAGTACTTC.